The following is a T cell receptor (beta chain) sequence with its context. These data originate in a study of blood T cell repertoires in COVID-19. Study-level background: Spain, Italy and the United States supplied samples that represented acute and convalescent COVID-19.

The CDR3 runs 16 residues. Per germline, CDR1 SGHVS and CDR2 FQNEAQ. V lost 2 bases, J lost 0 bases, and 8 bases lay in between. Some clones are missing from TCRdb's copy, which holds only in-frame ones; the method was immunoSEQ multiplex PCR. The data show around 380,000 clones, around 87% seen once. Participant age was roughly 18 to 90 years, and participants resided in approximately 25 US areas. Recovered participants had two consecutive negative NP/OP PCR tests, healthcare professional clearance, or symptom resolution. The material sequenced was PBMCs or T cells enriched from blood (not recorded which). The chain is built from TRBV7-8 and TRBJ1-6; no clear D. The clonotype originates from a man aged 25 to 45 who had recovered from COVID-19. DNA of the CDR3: TGTGCCAGCAGCTTAACTCTGAGCTCCTATAATTCACCCCTCCACTTT. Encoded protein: CASSLTLSSYNSPLHF.